Detailed here is one TCR beta chain. Trimming at V came to 3 bases and at J to 3 bases, leaving 6 bases not matched to a gene. Germline-derived CDR1 and CDR2 are LGHDT and YNNKEL (reference sequence). The CDR3 consists of 15 residues. Every sample yielded at least 6.5 million isolated PBMCs. This sample was included in a study of blood T cells in healthy people across ages. A second roughly 6 to 11 cycle PCR used barcoded and J-beta primers. Every sample gave at least 2.5 million paired-end reads containing CDR3. Via MiXCR, TCRdb re-called the 5' RACE reads, giving one row per CDR3 protein. This table has about 1.8 million distinct CDR3 sequences, about 49% appearing once.

The source is a middle-aged woman in good health. The rearrangement links TRBV3-1 to TRBJ2-7; 9 positions match TRBD2. The sample comprised blood. This CDR3 is CASSQGLAGYYEQYF. The DNA for the CDR3 is TGTGCCAGCAGCCAGGGACTAGCTGGTTACTACGAGCAGTACTTC.